This T cell receptor (beta chain) derives from a study of identical twins. General study points: For cord blood, abundant beta clonotypes had fewer insertions, unlike memory repertoires, which showed none. Cross-sectional statistics, not tracking of the same donors, supported the conclusions. Weaker excess twin sharing was observed in beta out-of-frame sequences.

Germline-derived CDR1 and CDR2 are MGHDK and SYGVNS. The CDR3 runs 14 residues. V lost 1 base and J lost 1, with 5 bases in between. This clonotype was seen at least ten times. Its matching antigen is unknown. Unique molecular identifiers were present on the cDNA, which also gained a universal primer site by template switching. TCRdb passed the 5' RACE reads through MiXCR, listing each CDR3 protein once. The profile covers 1.5 million or so distinct CDR3 sequences, with around 29% appearing a single time and about 0.27% taken by the ten largest. The V and J genes are TRBV25-1 and TRBJ1-5; no clear D. The sequence derives from a newborn girl in good health. Sample: cord blood. In DNA, the CDR3 is TGTGCCAGCAGTGAATCTGGCAGCAATCAGCCCCAGCATTTT. This encodes CASSESGSNQPQHF.